A selection of T cell receptor beta chains follows, all from one sample in a study of blood T cell repertoires in COVID-19. Sequenced by immunoSEQ multiplex PCR; TCRdb stores in-frame clones only, minus some. The sample holds about 270,000 clones, less than 90% seen once. The sample consisted of PBMCs or T cells enriched from blood (not recorded which). The receptor source for this set is a woman aged 50 to 60 who had recovered from COVID-19. The CDR3 runs from the conserved cysteine through the conserved F or W. Not all rows give a size; the values are once, few, many and, for expanded clones, a class.

cdr3_aa: CASTGTPAMNTEAFF
v_call: TRBV28
clone_size: -
cdr3_length: 15
j_call: TRBJ1-1

cdr3_aa: CASSLDFSNQPQHF
v_call: TRBV28
clone_size: once
cdr3_length: 14
j_call: TRBJ1-5

cdr3_aa: CASSAARAGILDEQFF
v_call: TRBV9
clone_size: -
cdr3_length: 16
j_call: TRBJ2-1

cdr3_aa: CASSQIAGRSYNEQFF
v_call: TRBV5-1
clone_size: -
cdr3_length: 16
j_call: TRBJ2-1

cdr3_aa: CASSPSLVGEQYF
v_call: TRBV7-6
clone_size: few
cdr3_length: 13
j_call: TRBJ2-7

cdr3_aa: CASRASGSIKHNEQFF
v_call: TRBV28
clone_size: -
cdr3_length: 16
j_call: TRBJ2-1

cdr3_aa: CASTLAGAKEQYF
v_call: TRBV5-6
clone_size: -
cdr3_length: 13
j_call: TRBJ2-7

cdr3_aa: CASSLIGGQDDGYTF
v_call: TRBV28
clone_size: -
cdr3_length: 15
j_call: TRBJ1-2

cdr3_aa: CASSDAGTSGQETQYF
v_call: TRBV7-8
clone_size: -
cdr3_length: 16
j_call: TRBJ2-5

cdr3_aa: CASSLAASGVYEQYF
v_call: TRBV5-1
clone_size: -
cdr3_length: 15
j_call: TRBJ2-7